The next 25 T cell receptor beta chains were all read from a single sample in a study of blood T cell repertoires in COVID-19. Generated by immunoSEQ multiplex PCR, the TCRdb table keeps only in-frame clones and is missing some. The data show more than 300,000 clones, with 80% to 95% seen just once and around 0.94% held by the top ten. The sequenced sample was PBMCs or T cells enriched from blood (not recorded which). These receptors were taken from a woman aged 40 to 50 who had been exposed to COVID-19.

This clone was seen a few times. The chain joins TRBV20-1 to TRBJ1-2; no definite D call. Germline assignment: CDR1 DFQATT and CDR2 SNEGSKA (reference sequence). The CDR3 length is 11 residues. The V end lost 7 bases, the J end lost 4 bases, and 10 bases lay between the germline ends. CDR3 loop: CSGSQTYGYTF. The CDR3 bases are TGCAGTGGTTCACAGACCTATGGCTACACCTTC.

Only a few counts were recorded for this clone. The chain has TRBV9 and TRBJ2-6, with TRBD1 matching 8 bases. The germline V gene encodes CDR1 SGDLS and CDR2 YYNGEE. V gave up 3 bases and J gave up 2 bases; unmatched junction bases: 4. This CDR3 spans 16 amino acids. Here the CDR3 reads CASSELQGAGANVLTF. CDR3 in DNA: TGTGCCAGCAGCGAACTACAGGGGGCTGGGGCCAACGTCCTGACTTTC.

This rearrangement joins TRBV7-9 to TRBJ2-7; TRBD2 is a possible D gene (7 bases). This CDR3 is built from 14 residues. Germline CDR1 SEHNR, CDR2 FQNEAQ (reference sequence). V lost 3 bases to trimming and J lost 6 bases, with 15 bases between them. This chain's CDR3 is CASSFNTGRAEQYF. The CDR3 region has the DNA TGTGCCAGCAGCTTCAACACAGGGAGGGCCGAGCAGTACTTC.

This rearrangement joins TRBV11-2 to TRBJ1-2, with 7 bases matching TRBD1. The germline gives CDR1 SGHAT, CDR2 FQNNGV. This CDR3 has 14 amino acids. V was clipped by 5 bases and J by 2 bases; unmatched bases: 5. The CDR3 DNA reads as TGTGCCAGCAGCGAGGACAGGACCAACTATGGCTACACCTTC. Translated, it gives CASSEDRTNYGYTF.

This chain uses TRBV19 with TRBJ1-1; 7 bases are shared with TRBD1. The J segment lost 1 base and the V segment lost 3 bases, leaving 11 bases of the junction unmatched. This CDR3 has 17 amino acids. Germline lookup yields CDR1 LNHDA and CDR2 SQIVND (reference sequence). The CDR3 DNA reads as TGTGCCAGTAGTATCTCTATTGGGGACAGTACGAACACTGAAGCTTTCTTT. It specifies CASSISIGDSTNTEAFF. Full variable domain (remainder filled in from reference TRBV19 and TRBJ1-1): DGGITQSPKYLFRKEGQNVTLSCEQNLNHDAMYWYRQDPGQGLRLIYYSQIVNDFQKGDIAEGYSVSREKKESFPLTVTSAQKNPTAFYLCASSISIGDSTNTEAFFGQGTRLTVV.

The chain links TRBV6-2 or TRBV6-3 to TRBJ2-2; no clear D. There are 15 residues in the CDR3. CDR1 is MNHEY and CDR2 is SVGEGT in the germline V gene. Trimming took off 1 base at V and 6 bases at J, with 12 bases between the two ends. This CDR3 is CASSYFGLLAGELFF. For the CDR3, the DNA is TGTGCCAGCAGTTACTTTGGCCTTTTGGCCGGGGAGCTGTTTTTT.

This clone was recorded only once. The chain carries TRBV5-4 and TRBJ2-2, with D possibly being TRBD2 (5 bases). The V gene lost 5 bases and the J gene lost 0 bases, with 11 bases spanning the gap. Germline assignment: CDR1 SGHNT and CDR2 YYREEE (reference sequence). The CDR3 is 15 amino acids. CDR3 amino acids: CASRTGLSNTGELFF. CDR3 DNA sequence: TGTGCCAGCAGGACCGGACTTTCGAACACCGGGGAGCTGTTTTTT.

This clone is a singleton in its sample. Its ends do not fully match the called genes, so a read error is possible. The chain has TRBV29-1 and TRBJ1-5; TRBD1 matches 10 bases. The germline gives CDR1 SQVTM, CDR2 ANQGSEA. The CDR3 has 12 residues. This CDR3 is CSVALRTGGEYF. The CDR3 nucleotides read TGCAGCGTTGCTCTTAGGACAGGGGGAGAGTATTTT.

The gene calls are TRBV7-2 and TRBJ1-1; possible D gene TRBD1, 5 bases. The length of the CDR3 is 13 residues. The germline V gene encodes CDR1 SGHTA and CDR2 FQGNSA. The V and J ends lost 5 bases and 5 bases respectively, with 12 bases between them. The CDR3 loop reads CASSITGATEAFF. The CDR3 DNA sequence: TGTGCCAGCAGCATTACAGGAGCGACTGAAGCTTTCTTT.

The chain links TRBV19 to TRBJ1-2, with TRBD1 identical over 11 bases. Germline-derived CDR1 and CDR2 are LNHDA and SQIVND (reference sequence). V was clipped by 4 bases and J by 4 bases; unmatched bases: 5. The CDR3 covers 15 residues. The CDR3 nucleotides are TGTGCCAGTAGTACGGGACAGGGGGGGATCTATGGCTACACCTTC. Its protein is CASSTGQGGIYGYTF. Using reference TRBV19 and TRBJ1-2 for the parts outside the CDR3, the full variable domain is DGGITQSPKYLFRKEGQNVTLSCEQNLNHDAMYWYRQDPGQGLRLIYYSQIVNDFQKGDIAEGYSVSREKKESFPLTVTSAQKNPTAFYLCASSTGQGGIYGYTFGSGTRLTVV.

This rearrangement joins TRBV3-1 (or the pseudogene TRBV3-2) to TRBJ2-1; D remains ambiguous. Germline V lookup: CDR1 LGHDT, CDR2 YNNKEL (reference sequence). Trimming stripped 4 bases from V and 5 bases from J, with 9 bases between. CDR3 size: 13 residues. The CDR3 is CASSPRLDNEQFF. Written as DNA, the CDR3 is TGTGCCAGCAGCCCGCGACTCGACAATGAGCAGTTCTTC.

This chain joins TRBV29-1 and TRBJ1-2; D remains ambiguous. V was clipped by 2 bases and J by 3 bases, with 7 bases between them. Per the germline V gene, CDR1 is SQVTM and CDR2 is ANQGSEA. This CDR3 has 12 amino acids. CDR3 loop: CSVERGYYGYTF. The CDR3 DNA follows: TGCAGCGTTGAACGGGGTTACTATGGCTACACCTTC.

V gene TRBV21-1 combines with J gene TRBJ1-1; TRBD1, the D gene given by the table, was not confirmed from the DNA. TRBV21-1 is annotated as a pseudogene. The CDR3 covers 16 residues. The CDR3 reads CANFWGRILVNTEAFF. CDR3 bases: TGTGCCAATTTCTGGGGGCGCATATTAGTGAACACTGAAGCTTTCTTT.

The chain is built from TRBV15 and TRBJ2-7; 8 positions agree with TRBD2. After removal of 5 bases from V and 4 bases from J, the junction contained 7 bases not matched to a gene. Germline values: CDR1 LNHNV, CDR2 YYDKDF (reference sequence). This CDR3 has 14 amino acids. In DNA form, the CDR3 reads TGTGCCACCAGCGAAAGCGGGAGATTGTACGAGCAGTACTTC. Its protein is CATSESGRLYEQYF.

This sequence joins TRBV7-9 and TRBJ1-1, with D uncertain. The germline CDR1 and CDR2 sequences are SEHNR and FQNEAQ (reference sequence). The CDR3 contains 15 residues. Trimming took 1 base from V and 6 from J, leaving 15 bases between them. CDR3 region: CASSLESSVIAEAFF. In DNA form, the CDR3 reads TGTGCCAGCAGCTTAGAAAGTAGCGTAATCGCTGAAGCTTTCTTT.

The chain carries TRBV6-1 and TRBJ2-1; 9 bases fit TRBD2. Germline V gene data show CDR1 as MNHNS and CDR2 as SASEGT. The CDR3 totals 17 residues. The junction had 10 bases not matched to a gene; V was cut back by 1 base and J by 6 bases. CDR3 sequence (DNA): TGTGCCAGCAGTGAAGACGGTCGGGGCGGGAGGGTCAATGAGCAGTTCTTC. Protein product: CASSEDGRGGRVNEQFF.

The V call is TRBV11-3, the J call TRBJ1-1; possible D gene TRBD1, 6 bases. Germline V gene sequence: CDR1 SGHNT, CDR2 YENEEA. The CDR3 runs 15 residues. Trimming took off 5 bases at V and 2 bases at J, with 15 bases between the two ends. The CDR3 spells CASSILPGTNTEAFF. Here the CDR3 DNA reads TGTGCCAGCAGCATCCTCCCCGGGACAAACACTGAAGCTTTCTTT.

The V gene is TRBV19, the J gene TRBJ2-2; D might be TRBD1 (6 bases). Trimming cost V 6 bases and J 5 bases, with 16 bases left between them. Germline values: CDR1 LNHDA, CDR2 SQIVND (reference sequence). The CDR3 extends over 15 amino acids. The CDR3 DNA follows: TGTGCCAGTAGCCCGGGACACCTGTCGACCGGGGAGCTGTTTTTT. The encoded protein is CASSPGHLSTGELFF.

The chain combines TRBV23-1 with TRBJ2-7, with 7 positions matching TRBD1. TRBV23-1 is reported as an ORF; its role is uncertain. The CDR3 length is 14 residues. Germline trimming cut 2 bases from V and 4 bases from J; bases unmatched to any gene: 5. CDR3 sequence: CASSQGEGAYEQYF. The CDR3 bases are TGCGCCAGCAGTCAAGGCGAGGGGGCGTACGAGCAGTACTTC.

J is TRBJ1-2 and V is TRBV30; D may be TRBD1 (6 bases). This CDR3 is 13 amino acids long. Germline V gene sequence: CDR1 GTSNPN, CDR2 SVGIG (reference sequence). With 5 bases removed from V and 2 bases from J, the gap between germline ends came to 12 bases. Here the CDR3 DNA reads TGTGCCTGGGAGACAGGACAAAACTATGGCTACACCTTC. Translated, it gives CAWETGQNYGYTF. The variable domain in full, completed from reference TRBV30 and TRBJ1-2, reads SQTIHQWPATLVQPVGSPLSLECTVEGTSNPNLYWYRQAAGRGLQLLFYSVGIGQISSEVPQNLSASRPQDRQFILSSKKLLLSDSGFYLCAWETGQNYGYTFGSGTRLTVV.

The V gene is TRBV7-2, the J gene TRBJ2-7, with 7 bases identical to TRBD2. V was pared by 5 bases and J by 2 bases, with 9 bases of the junction left unmatched. The CDR3 totals 15 residues. CDR1 is SGHTA and CDR2 is FQGNSA in the germline V gene. The CDR3 bases are TGTGCCAGCAGCCGCGGACTAGAACGAGCCTACGAGCAGTACTTC. Translating gives CASSRGLERAYEQYF.

The chain couples TRBV19 to TRBJ1-5, with D possibly TRBD1 on 5 matching bases. Germline V gene lookup returns CDR1 LNHDA and CDR2 SQIVND (reference sequence). The CDR3 covers 13 residues. Trimming pared 6 bases from V and 7 bases from J, leaving 13 bases between. The CDR3 region has the DNA TGTGCCAGTAGAGTCGGACAAAACCAGCCCCAGCATTTT. Translation: CASRVGQNQPQHF.

This chain connects TRBV11-3 to TRBJ1-1, with 8 bases identical to TRBD1. V shed 6 bases, J shed 5 bases, and the junction held 5 bases outside the gene matches. The germline CDR1 and CDR2 sequences are SGHNT and YENEEA. This CDR3 is built from 13 residues. CDR3 DNA sequence: TGTGCCAGCAGGGGTCACAGGGGGACTGAAGCTTTCTTT. Translation gives CASRGHRGTEAFF.

The chain joins TRBV10-3 to TRBJ1-1, with 12 bases fitting TRBD1. Per the germline V gene, CDR1 is ENHRY and CDR2 is SYGVKD. The trim removed 0 bases at V and 5 bases at J, leaving 7 bases unmatched. The CDR3 is 17 amino acids. CDR3 residues: CAISESVGQGAWTEAFF. In nucleotides, the CDR3 is TGTGCCATCAGTGAGTCCGTGGGACAGGGGGCTTGGACTGAAGCTTTCTTT.

V and J are TRBV7-9 and TRBJ1-6, with 9 bases matching TRBD1. The V gene's germline CDR1 is SEHNR and CDR2 FQNEAQ (reference sequence). Trimming at V came to 5 bases and at J to 9 bases, leaving 5 bases not matched to a gene. The CDR3 consists of 14 residues. The CDR3 loop reads CASSIDRGSSPLHF. CDR3 DNA sequence: TGTGCCAGCAGCATCGACAGGGGGAGTTCACCCCTCCACTTT.